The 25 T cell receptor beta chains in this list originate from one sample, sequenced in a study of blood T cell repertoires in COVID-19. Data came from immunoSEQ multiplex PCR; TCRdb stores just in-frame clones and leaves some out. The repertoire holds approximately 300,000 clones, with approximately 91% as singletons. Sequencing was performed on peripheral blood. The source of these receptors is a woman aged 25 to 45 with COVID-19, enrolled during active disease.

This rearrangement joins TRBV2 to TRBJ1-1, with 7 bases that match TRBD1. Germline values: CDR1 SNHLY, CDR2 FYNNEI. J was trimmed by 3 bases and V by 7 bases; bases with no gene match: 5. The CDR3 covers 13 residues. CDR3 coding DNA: TGTGCCAGCATTAAGGGGGCGTACACTGAAGCTTTCTTT. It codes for CASIKGAYTEAFF.

Written as DNA, the CDR3 is TGCGCCAGCAGCTCCGGACTAGCGGGAGTTAATGAGCAGTTCTTC. This codes for CASSSGLAGVNEQFF. V usage is TRBV5-1 and J usage is TRBJ2-1; TRBD2 agrees at 13 bases. V trimming: 3 bases; J trimming: 7 bases; junction bases outside the gene matches: 4. The CDR3 is 15 amino acids. CDR1 SGHRS and CDR2 YFSETQ come from the germline V gene. Full variable domain (outside the CDR3, taken from reference TRBV5-1 and TRBJ2-1): KAGVTQTPRYLIKTRGQQVTLSCSPISGHRSVSWYQQTPGQGLQFLFEYFSETQRNKGNFPGRFSGRQFSNSRSEMNVSTLELGDSALYLCASSSGLAGVNEQFFGPGTRLTVL.

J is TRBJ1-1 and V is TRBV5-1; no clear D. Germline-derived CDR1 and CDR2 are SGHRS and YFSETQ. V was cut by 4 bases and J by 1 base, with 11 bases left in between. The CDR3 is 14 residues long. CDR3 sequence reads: CASSGLPGNTEAFF. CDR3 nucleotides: TGCGCCAGCAGCGGGCTCCCAGGGAACACTGAAGCTTTCTTT.

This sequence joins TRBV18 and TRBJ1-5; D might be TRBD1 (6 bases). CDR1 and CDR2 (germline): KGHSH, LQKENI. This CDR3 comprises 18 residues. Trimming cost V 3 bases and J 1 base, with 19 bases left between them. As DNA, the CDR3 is TGTGCCAGCTCACCCCGTACTTTAGCAGGGGCGAGCAATCAGCCCCAGCATTTT. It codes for CASSPRTLAGASNQPQHF.

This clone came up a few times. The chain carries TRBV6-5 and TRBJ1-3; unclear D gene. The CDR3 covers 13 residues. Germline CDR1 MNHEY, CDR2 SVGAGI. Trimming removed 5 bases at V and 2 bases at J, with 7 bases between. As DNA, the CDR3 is TGTGCCAGCAGTAGGGAGGCTGGAAACACCATATATTTT. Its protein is CASSREAGNTIYF.

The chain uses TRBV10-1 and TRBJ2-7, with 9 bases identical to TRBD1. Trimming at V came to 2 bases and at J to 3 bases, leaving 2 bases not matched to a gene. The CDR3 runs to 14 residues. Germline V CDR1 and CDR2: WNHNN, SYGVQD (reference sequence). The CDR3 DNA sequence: TGCGCCAGCAGTGAGGTGGACAGGGGCTACGAGCAGTACTTC. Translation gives CASSEVDRGYEQYF.

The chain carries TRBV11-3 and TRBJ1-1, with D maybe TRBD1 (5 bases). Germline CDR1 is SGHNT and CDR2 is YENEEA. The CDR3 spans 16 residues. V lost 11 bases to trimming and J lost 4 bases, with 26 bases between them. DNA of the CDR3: TGTGCCGGTGAAGGAGGGTTCAAGGGGTATTGCACTGAAGCTTTCTTT. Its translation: CAGEGGFKGYCTEAFF.

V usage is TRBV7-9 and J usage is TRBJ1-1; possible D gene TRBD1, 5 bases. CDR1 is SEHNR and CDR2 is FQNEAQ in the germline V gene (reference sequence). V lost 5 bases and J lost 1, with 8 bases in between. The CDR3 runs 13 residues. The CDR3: CASSATGNTEAFF. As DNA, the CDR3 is TGTGCCAGCAGCGCTACAGGGAACACTGAAGCTTTCTTT.

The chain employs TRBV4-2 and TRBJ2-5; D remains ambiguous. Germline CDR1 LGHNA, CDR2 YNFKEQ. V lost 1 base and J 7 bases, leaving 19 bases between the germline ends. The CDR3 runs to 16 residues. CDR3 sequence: CASSQVGQAAAGTQYF. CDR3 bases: TGTGCCAGCAGCCAAGTTGGGCAGGCCGCCGCAGGGACCCAGTACTTC.

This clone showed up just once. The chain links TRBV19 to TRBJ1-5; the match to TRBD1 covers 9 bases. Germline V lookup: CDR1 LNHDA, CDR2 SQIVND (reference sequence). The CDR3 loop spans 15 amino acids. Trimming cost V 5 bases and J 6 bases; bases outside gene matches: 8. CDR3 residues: CASSFTGGGSQPQHF. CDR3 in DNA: TGTGCCAGTAGTTTCACAGGGGGCGGTAGTCAGCCCCAGCATTTT.

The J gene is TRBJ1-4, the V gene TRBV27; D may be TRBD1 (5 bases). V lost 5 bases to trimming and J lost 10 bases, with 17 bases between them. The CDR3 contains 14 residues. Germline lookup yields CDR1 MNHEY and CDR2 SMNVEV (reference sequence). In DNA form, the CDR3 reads TGTGCCAGCAGTCCCCTCTCGTCAGGGTCAAAACTGTTTTTT. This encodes CASSPLSSGSKLFF.

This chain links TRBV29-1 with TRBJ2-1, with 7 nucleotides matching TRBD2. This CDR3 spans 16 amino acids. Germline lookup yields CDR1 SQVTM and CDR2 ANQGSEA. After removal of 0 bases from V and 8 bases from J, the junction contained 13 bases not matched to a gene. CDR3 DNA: TGCAGCGTTGAAGATTCTTGGACGGGACTACAGGATGAGCAGTTCTTC. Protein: CSVEDSWTGLQDEQFF.

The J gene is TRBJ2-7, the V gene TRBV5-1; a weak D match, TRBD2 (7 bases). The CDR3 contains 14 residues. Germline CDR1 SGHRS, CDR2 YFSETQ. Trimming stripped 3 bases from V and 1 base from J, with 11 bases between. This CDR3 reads CASSWGGGSYEQYF. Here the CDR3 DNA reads TGCGCCAGCAGCTGGGGAGGGGGTTCCTACGAGCAGTACTTC.

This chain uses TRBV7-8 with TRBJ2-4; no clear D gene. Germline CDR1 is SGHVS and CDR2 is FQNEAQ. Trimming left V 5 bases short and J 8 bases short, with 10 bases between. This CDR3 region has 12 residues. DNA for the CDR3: TGTGCCAGCAGCCCCAGCGCGCACATTCAGTACTTC. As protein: CASSPSAHIQYF.

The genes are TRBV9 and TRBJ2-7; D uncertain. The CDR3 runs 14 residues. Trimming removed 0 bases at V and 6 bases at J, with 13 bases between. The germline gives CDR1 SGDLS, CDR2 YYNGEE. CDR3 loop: CASSVDVGAGEQYF. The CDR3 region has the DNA TGTGCCAGCAGCGTAGATGTGGGCGCAGGCGAGCAGTACTTC.

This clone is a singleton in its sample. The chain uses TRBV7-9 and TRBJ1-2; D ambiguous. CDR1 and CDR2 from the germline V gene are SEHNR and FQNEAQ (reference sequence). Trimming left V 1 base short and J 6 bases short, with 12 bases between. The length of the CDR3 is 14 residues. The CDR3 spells CASSLDMAEDGYTF. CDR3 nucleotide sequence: TGTGCCAGCAGCTTAGATATGGCAGAGGATGGCTACACCTTC.

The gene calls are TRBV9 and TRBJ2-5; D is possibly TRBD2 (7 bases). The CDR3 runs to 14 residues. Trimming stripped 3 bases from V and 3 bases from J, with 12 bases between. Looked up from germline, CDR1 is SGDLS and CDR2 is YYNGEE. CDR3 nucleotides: TGTGCCAGCAGCGCGGGGGGCAGGGAAGAGACCCAGTACTTC. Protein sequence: CASSAGGREETQYF. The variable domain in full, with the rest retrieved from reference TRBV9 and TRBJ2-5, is DSGVTQTPKHLITATGQRVTLRCSPRSGDLSVYWYQQSLDQGLQFLIQYYNGEERAKGNILERFSAQQFPDLHSELNLSSLELGDSALYFCASSAGGREETQYFGPGTRLLVL.

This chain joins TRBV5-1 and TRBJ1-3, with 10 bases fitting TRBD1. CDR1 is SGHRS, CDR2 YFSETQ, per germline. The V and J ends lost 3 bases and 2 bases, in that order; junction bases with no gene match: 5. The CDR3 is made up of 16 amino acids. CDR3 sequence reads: CASSSTTGGPGNTIYF. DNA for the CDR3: TGCGCCAGCAGCTCAACGACAGGGGGCCCTGGAAACACCATATATTTT.

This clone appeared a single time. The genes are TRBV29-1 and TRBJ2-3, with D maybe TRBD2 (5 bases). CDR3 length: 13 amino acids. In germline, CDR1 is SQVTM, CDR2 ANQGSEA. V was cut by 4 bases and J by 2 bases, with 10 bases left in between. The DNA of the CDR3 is TGCAGCGTTGTGAGAGGGCCCACAGATACGCAGTATTTT. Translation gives CSVVRGPTDTQYF.

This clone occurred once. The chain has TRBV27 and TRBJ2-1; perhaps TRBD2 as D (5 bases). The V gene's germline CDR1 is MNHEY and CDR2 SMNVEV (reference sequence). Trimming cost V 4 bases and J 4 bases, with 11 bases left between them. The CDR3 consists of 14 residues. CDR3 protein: CASSYRGSYNEQFF. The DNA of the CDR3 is TGTGCCAGCAGTTACCGGGGTAGTTACAATGAGCAGTTCTTC.

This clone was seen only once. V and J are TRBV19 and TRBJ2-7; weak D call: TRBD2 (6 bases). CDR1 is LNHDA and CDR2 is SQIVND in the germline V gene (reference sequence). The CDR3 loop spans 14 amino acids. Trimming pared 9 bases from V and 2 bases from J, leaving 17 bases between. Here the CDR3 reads CASSRAGGAYEQYF. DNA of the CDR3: TGTGCCAGCTCTAGGGCAGGAGGGGCCTACGAGCAGTACTTC.

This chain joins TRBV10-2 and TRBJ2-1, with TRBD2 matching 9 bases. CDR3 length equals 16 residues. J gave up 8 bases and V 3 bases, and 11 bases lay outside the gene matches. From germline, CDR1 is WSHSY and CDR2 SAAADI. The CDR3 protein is CASSDLGTSLIHEQFF. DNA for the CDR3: TGCGCCAGCAGTGACCTAGGGACTAGCTTGATCCATGAGCAGTTCTTC.

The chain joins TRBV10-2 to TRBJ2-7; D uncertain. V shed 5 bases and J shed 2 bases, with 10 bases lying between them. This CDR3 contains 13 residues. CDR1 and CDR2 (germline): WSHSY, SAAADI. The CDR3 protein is CASSSRRPYEQYF. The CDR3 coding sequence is TGCGCCAGCAGTTCCCGGCGGCCCTACGAGCAGTACTTC.

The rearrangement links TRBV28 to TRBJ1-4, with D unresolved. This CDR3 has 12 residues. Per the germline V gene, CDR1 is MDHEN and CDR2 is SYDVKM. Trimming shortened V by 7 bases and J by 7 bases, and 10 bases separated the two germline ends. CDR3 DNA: TGTGCCAGCACTGCGGGGTTTGAAAAACTGTTTTTT. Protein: CASTAGFEKLFF.

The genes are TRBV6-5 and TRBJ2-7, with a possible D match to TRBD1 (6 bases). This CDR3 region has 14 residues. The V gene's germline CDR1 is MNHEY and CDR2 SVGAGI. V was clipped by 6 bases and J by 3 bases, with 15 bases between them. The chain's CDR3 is CASRATGESYEQYF. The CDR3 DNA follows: TGTGCCAGCAGAGCGACAGGAGAAAGCTACGAGCAGTACTTC.